These 30 T cell receptor beta chains were sequenced from one sample in a study of blood T cell repertoires in COVID-19. Measured with immunoSEQ multiplex PCR; TCRdb has only the in-frame clones, and not every one. Of hundreds of thousands of clones in the sample, approximately 80% were seen once. The specimen was PBMCs or T cells enriched from blood (not recorded which). Receptor source: a man aged 40-49 years who had been exposed to COVID-19.

CDR3 DNA: TGTGCCAGTAGTATAGGCCCTCGGCAGGCAGAGACCCAGTACTTC. Residues: CASSIGPRQAETQYF. This rearrangement joins TRBV19 to TRBJ2-5; D gene ambiguous. Germline-derived CDR1 and CDR2 are LNHDA and SQIVND (reference sequence). There are 15 residues in the CDR3. V was cut by 1 base and J by 4 bases, with 13 bases left in between.

This CDR3 reads CASSPQNTDTQYF. Here the CDR3 DNA reads TGTGCCAGCAGCCCCCAAAACACAGATACGCAGTATTTT. J is TRBJ2-3 and V is TRBV7-3, with no clear D. The CDR3 covers 13 residues. Germline V gene lookup returns CDR1 SGHTA and CDR2 FQGTGA. The ends were cut back, 5 bases at V and 2 bases at J, with 8 bases in the middle. The whole variable domain, remainder taken from reference TRBV7-3 and TRBJ2-3, is GAGVSQTPSNKVTEKGKYVELRCDPISGHTALYWYRQSLGQGPEFLIYFQGTGAADDSGLPNDRFFAVRPEGSVSTLKIQRTERGDSAVYLCASSPQNTDTQYFGPGTRLTVL.

This clone was recorded once. The chain carries TRBV19 and TRBJ1-1, with D tentatively TRBD1 (5 bases). The CDR3 spans 15 residues. V lost 5 bases to trimming and J lost 1 base, with 14 bases between them. Germline V gene lookup returns CDR1 LNHDA and CDR2 SQIVND (reference sequence). The CDR3 protein is CASSPGLAKNTEAFF. For the CDR3, the DNA is TGTGCCAGTAGTCCGGGACTTGCCAAGAACACTGAAGCTTTCTTT. The full variable domain, rest sourced from reference TRBV19 and TRBJ1-1, is DGGITQSPKYLFRKEGQNVTLSCEQNLNHDAMYWYRQDPGQGLRLIYYSQIVNDFQKGDIAEGYSVSREKKESFPLTVTSAQKNPTAFYLCASSPGLAKNTEAFFGQGTRLTVV.

This chain uses TRBV7-9 with TRBJ2-3; 10 bases are shared with TRBD1. The V and J ends lost 5 bases and 6 bases, in that order; junction bases with no gene match: 11. CDR3 size: 16 residues. Germline CDR1 and CDR2: SEHNR and FQNEAQ (reference sequence). The CDR3 region is CASSPDRGLGGDTQYF. DNA for the CDR3: TGTGCCAGCAGCCCCGACAGGGGGCTAGGAGGGGATACGCAGTATTTT.

This clone was detected a few times. The chain's CDR3 is CASSENPGTKQFF. CDR3 coding DNA: TGTGCCAGCAGTGAAAACCCCGGGACTAAGCAGTTCTTC. V and J are TRBV25-1 and TRBJ2-1, with 7 bases fitting TRBD2. CDR1 is MGHDK, CDR2 SYGVNS, per germline. V lost 2 bases to trimming and J lost 11 bases; unmatched junction nucleotides: 6. This CDR3 spans 13 amino acids.

Comments on this clone: The junction departs from germline at one end; a sequencing error may be responsible. The chain has TRBV5-6 and TRBJ1-3; TRBD1 matches at 7 bases. CDR1 and CDR2 (germline): SGHDT, YYEEEE. This CDR3 comprises 16 residues. In nucleotides, the CDR3 is TGTGCCAGTAGCTCCCCAGACGGGACAGCGGGTAACACCATATATTTT. It codes for CASSSPDGTAGNTIYF.

The rearrangement links TRBV10-3 to TRBJ1-2; D remains ambiguous. Trimming took off 8 bases at V and 3 bases at J, with 13 bases between the two ends. This CDR3 is 13 amino acids long. Germline assignment: CDR1 ENHRY and CDR2 SYGVKD. The CDR3 loop reads CAIGPRSDYGYTF. The CDR3 nucleotides are TGTGCCATCGGGCCGCGTTCGGACTATGGCTACACCTTC.

The chain combines TRBV5-1 with TRBJ2-3, with a possible D match to TRBD2 (5 bases). The V gene lost 4 bases and the J gene lost 6 bases, with 15 bases spanning the gap. This CDR3 has 14 residues. Germline CDR1 SGHRS, CDR2 YFSETQ. CDR3 loop: CASSLTAGSDTQYF. In DNA form, the CDR3 reads TGCGCCAGCAGCCTAACGGCGGGTAGCGATACGCAGTATTTT. Full variable domain (missing parts from reference TRBV5-1 and TRBJ2-3): KAGVTQTPRYLIKTRGQQVTLSCSPISGHRSVSWYQQTPGQGLQFLFEYFSETQRNKGNFPGRFSGRQFSNSRSEMNVSTLELGDSALYLCASSLTAGSDTQYFGPGTRLTVL.

The CDR3 protein is CASSESRGTSEQFF. The DNA of the CDR3 is TGCGCCAGCAGTGAGTCGAGGGGGACAAGTGAGCAGTTCTTC. The chain employs TRBV10-1 and TRBJ2-1; D is possibly TRBD1 (6 bases). The CDR3 extends over 14 amino acids. The germline V gene encodes CDR1 WNHNN and CDR2 SYGVQD (reference sequence). V shed 0 bases and J shed 9 bases, with 12 bases lying between them.

For the CDR3, the DNA is TGTGCCAGCAGCTTAGTGCGGGAGGGTGAGTTCTTC. It yields the protein CASSLVREGEFF. The chain uses TRBV7-9 and TRBJ2-1; 9 bases agree with TRBD2. This CDR3 spans 12 amino acids. CDR1 and CDR2 from the germline V gene are SEHNR and FQNEAQ (reference sequence). Trimming took 1 base from V and 14 from J; bases not matched to a gene: 3.

This chain joins TRBV30 and TRBJ2-7, with 9 bases aligning to TRBD1. The CDR3 sequence is 14 residues long. The V and J ends lost 0 bases and 9 bases, in that order; junction bases with no gene match: 9. The germline V gene encodes CDR1 GTSNPN and CDR2 SVGIG (reference sequence). CDR3 coding DNA: TGTGCCTGGAGTGTACTGGACAGGGGAGGCGGGCAGTACTTC. It specifies CAWSVLDRGGGQYF.

The chain uses TRBV7-6 and TRBJ2-1; TRBD2 matches 8 bases. CDR1 and CDR2 (germline): SGHVS, FNYEAQ. V shed 6 bases and J 9 bases; nucleotides not matched to a gene: 10. The CDR3 totals 14 residues. DNA of the CDR3: TGTGCCAGCAGGCCTGTAGCGGGAAGGGGTGAGCAGTTCTTC. Its translation: CASRPVAGRGEQFF.

Here the CDR3 DNA reads TGTGCCACCTCGACCCCCAGGGTGGCGTACTTC. It translates to CATSTPRVAYF. The rearrangement uses TRBV28 and TRBJ2-4; weak D call: TRBD1 (5 bases). The V end lost 10 bases, the J end lost 15 bases, and 19 bases lay between the germline ends. The V gene's germline CDR1 is MDHEN and CDR2 SYDVKM. CDR3 length: 11 amino acids.

The chain employs TRBV6-5 and TRBJ1-4; tentative D call: TRBD1 (5 bases). V lost 2 bases and J lost 7, with 17 bases in between. The CDR3 is 16 amino acids. Germline V lookup: CDR1 MNHEY, CDR2 SVGAGI. The chain's CDR3 is CASSYDERGRSEKLFF. Here the CDR3 DNA reads TGTGCCAGCAGTTACGACGAAAGGGGCCGTAGTGAAAAACTGTTTTTT.

The CDR3 nucleotides read TGTGCCAGCAGCACGCAACAGGGTACTAGCTATGGCTACACCTTC. Its protein product is CASSTQQGTSYGYTF. The chain joins TRBV7-9 to TRBJ1-2, with a weak D call TRBD1 (6 bases). CDR1 is SEHNR and CDR2 is FQNEAQ in the germline V gene (reference sequence). V gave up 5 bases and J gave up 4 bases, with 17 bases separating them. The CDR3 has 15 amino acids.

The rearrangement links TRBV4-2 to TRBJ2-1, with a possible D match to TRBD1 (6 bases). The CDR3 is 15 residues long. V was cut by 2 bases and J by 4 bases, with 12 bases left in between. Germline CDR1 and CDR2: LGHNA and YNFKEQ. CDR3 in amino acids: CASSQLWTAYNEQFF. The CDR3 coding sequence is TGTGCCAGCAGCCAACTATGGACAGCTTACAATGAGCAGTTCTTC.

V and J are TRBV2 and TRBJ1-3, with TRBD1 matching over 7 bases. This CDR3 region has 12 residues. With 8 bases clipped from V and 5 bases from J, the junction kept 3 bases outside the gene matches. Per germline, CDR1 SNHLY and CDR2 FYNNEI. The CDR3 here is CASGTARNTIYF. The CDR3 nucleotides read TGTGCCAGCGGGACAGCTAGAAACACCATATATTTT.

V and J are TRBV6-1 and TRBJ2-5; 7 bases are a match to TRBD2. Germline V gene data show CDR1 as MNHNS and CDR2 as SASEGT. Trimming at V came to 1 base and at J to 5 bases, leaving 7 bases not matched to a gene. This CDR3 comprises 15 residues. The DNA of the CDR3 is TGTGCCAGCAGTGAAGGGTTCGGGGGGAGGGAGACCCAGTACTTC. Its translation: CASSEGFGGRETQYF.

This chain connects TRBV19 to TRBJ1-1, with TRBD1 identical over 8 bases. There are 17 residues in the CDR3. CDR1 and CDR2 from the germline V gene are LNHDA and SQIVND (reference sequence). Trimming removed 5 bases from V and 0 bases from J; junction bases left unmatched: 11. CDR3: CASSPQGVSSVNTEAFF. The CDR3 DNA reads TGTGCCAGTAGTCCACAGGGGGTCTCCTCCGTGAACACTGAAGCTTTCTTT.

This clone was picked up one time. The chain uses TRBV2 and TRBJ1-2; D is unresolved. CDR3 length equals 14 residues. Looked up from germline, CDR1 is SNHLY and CDR2 is FYNNEI. The V end was cut by 5 bases, the J end by 4 bases, with 14 bases between. The CDR3 protein is CASSNRVTPYGYTF. The CDR3 region has the DNA TGTGCCAGCAGTAACAGAGTCACCCCCTATGGCTACACCTTC.

This clone appeared once. The chain employs TRBV9 and TRBJ2-1, with TRBD1 identical over 7 bases. Germline V gene sequence: CDR1 SGDLS, CDR2 YYNGEE. V lost 4 bases and J lost 4; bases outside the gene matches: 8. This CDR3 spans 15 amino acids. The CDR3 protein is CASSTSGTAYNEQFF. The CDR3 DNA reads TGTGCCAGCAGCACCTCCGGGACAGCATACAATGAGCAGTTCTTC.

This clone turned up a few times. DNA of the CDR3: TGTGCCAGCAGTTCCGGGACAGGCGAATACGAGCAGTACTTC. Its translation is CASSSGTGEYEQYF. This sequence joins TRBV7-2 and TRBJ2-7; 8 bases map to TRBD1. CDR1 and CDR2 (germline): SGHTA, FQGNSA. V lost 6 bases and J lost 4; bases outside the gene matches: 8. The CDR3 extends over 14 amino acids.

The rearrangement links TRBV3-1 (or the pseudogene TRBV3-2) to TRBJ1-5; TRBD1 might be the D (6 bases). The CDR3 spans 14 residues. V shed 4 bases and J shed 6 bases, with 13 bases lying between them. Looked up from germline, CDR1 is LGHDT and CDR2 is YNNKEL (reference sequence). In nucleotides, the CDR3 is TGTGCCAGCAGCCCGCGGGGGGACACTCAGCCCCAGCATTTT. As protein: CASSPRGDTQPQHF.

This clone turned up a few times. This chain links TRBV19 with TRBJ2-2; 9 bases fit TRBD2. Germline values: CDR1 LNHDA, CDR2 SQIVND (reference sequence). This CDR3 has 16 residues. The junction had 6 bases not matched to a gene; V was cut back by 2 bases and J by 5 bases. For the CDR3, the DNA is TGTGCCAGTAGTATATTAGGACTAGCGTCGACCGGGGAGCTGTTTTTT. Its translation is CASSILGLASTGELFF.

This clone was counted a single time. A junction end diverges from the germline sequence, so it may reflect a read error. V usage is TRBV5-3 and J usage is TRBJ1-2; no reliable D call. TRBV5-3 is marked as an open reading frame, function uncertain. CDR3 length: 12 residues. In nucleotides, the CDR3 is TGTGCCAGAAGCTCAAGCCTGGACGGGATTGTCTTC. It is translated as CARSSSLDGIVF.

The J gene is TRBJ1-1, the V gene TRBV7-3; 8 positions match TRBD1. This CDR3 has 15 residues. Per the germline V gene, CDR1 is SGHTA and CDR2 is FQGTGA. After removal of 5 bases from V and 3 bases from J, the junction contained 8 bases not matched to a gene. CDR3 bases: TGTGCCAGCAGCCTACATGGGACAGGTCACACTGAAGCTTTCTTT. Amino acid sequence: CASSLHGTGHTEAFF.

This chain connects TRBV10-3 to TRBJ1-5, with D possibly being TRBD1 (6 bases). Per germline, CDR1 ENHRY and CDR2 SYGVKD. V shed 8 bases and J shed 4 bases, with 15 bases lying between them. This CDR3 region has 14 residues. In nucleotides, the CDR3 is TGTGCCATCGCCCCGGCGGGGGCTAATCAGCCCCAGCATTTT. Amino acids: CAIAPAGANQPQHF.

The chain has TRBV11-2 and TRBJ1-6; D is unclear. V was clipped by 5 bases and J by 7 bases, with 12 bases between them. In germline, CDR1 is SGHAT, CDR2 FQNNGV. The CDR3 has 14 amino acids. CDR3 region: CASSHWTGNSPLHF. CDR3 nucleotides: TGTGCCAGCAGCCATTGGACGGGGAATTCACCCCTCCACTTT.

This chain uses TRBV28 with TRBJ2-7, with TRBD2 matching 7 bases. The CDR3 extends over 17 amino acids. The V gene end was trimmed by 2 bases and the J gene end by 4 bases; junction bases not matched to a gene: 14. CDR1 is MDHEN and CDR2 is SYDVKM in the germline V gene. The CDR3 spells CASSLQGMRENRYEQYF. The CDR3 DNA reads TGTGCCAGCAGTTTACAGGGCATGCGGGAGAACAGATACGAGCAGTACTTC.

The genes are TRBV29-1 and TRBJ2-1, with D possibly TRBD1 on 5 matching bases. The V end lost 0 bases, the J end lost 2 bases, and 11 bases lay between the germline ends. The CDR3 spans 15 residues. Looked up from germline, CDR1 is SQVTM and CDR2 is ANQGSEA. The CDR3 is CSVEDLAGTYNEQFF. CDR3 nucleotide sequence: TGCAGCGTTGAAGATCTGGCAGGGACCTACAATGAGCAGTTCTTC.